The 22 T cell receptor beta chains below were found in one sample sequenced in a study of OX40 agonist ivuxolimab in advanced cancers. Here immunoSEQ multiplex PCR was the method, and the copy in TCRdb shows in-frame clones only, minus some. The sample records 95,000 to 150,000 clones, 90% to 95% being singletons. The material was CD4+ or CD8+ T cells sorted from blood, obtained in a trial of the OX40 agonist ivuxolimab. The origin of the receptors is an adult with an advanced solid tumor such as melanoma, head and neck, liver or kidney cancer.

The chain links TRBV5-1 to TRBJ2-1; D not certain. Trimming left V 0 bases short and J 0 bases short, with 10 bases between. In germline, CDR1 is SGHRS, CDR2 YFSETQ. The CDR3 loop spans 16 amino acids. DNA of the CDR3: TGCGCCAGCAGCTTGGGCGCGGTCAGCTCCTACAATGAGCAGTTCTTC. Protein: CASSLGAVSSYNEQFF.

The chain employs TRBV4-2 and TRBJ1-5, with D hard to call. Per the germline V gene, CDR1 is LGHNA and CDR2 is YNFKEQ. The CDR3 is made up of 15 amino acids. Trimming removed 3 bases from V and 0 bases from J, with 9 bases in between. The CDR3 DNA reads TGTGCCAGCAGCCAGAAGACGGATAGCAATCAGCCCCAGCATTTT. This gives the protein CASSQKTDSNQPQHF.

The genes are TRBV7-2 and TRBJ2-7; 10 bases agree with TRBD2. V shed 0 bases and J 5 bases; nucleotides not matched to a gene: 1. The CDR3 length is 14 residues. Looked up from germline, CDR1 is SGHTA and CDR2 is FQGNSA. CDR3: CASSLAGLADEQYF. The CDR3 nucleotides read TGTGCCAGCAGCTTAGCAGGACTAGCGGACGAGCAGTACTTC.

CDR3 coding DNA: TGCGCCAGCAATTCAATCAGGAACCCAAAGAACGAGCAGTACTTC. This gives the protein CASNSIRNPKNEQYF. This rearrangement joins TRBV23-1 to TRBJ2-5, with unresolved D. The J call may be in error: the DNA end matches TRBJ2-7 better. TRBV23-1 is an open reading frame whose function is uncertain. The CDR3 is 15 residues long.

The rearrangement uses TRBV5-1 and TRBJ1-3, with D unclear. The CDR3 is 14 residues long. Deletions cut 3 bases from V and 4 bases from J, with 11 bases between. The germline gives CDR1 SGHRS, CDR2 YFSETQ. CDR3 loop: CASSSGWVGNTIYF. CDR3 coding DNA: TGCGCCAGCAGCTCGGGCTGGGTGGGAAACACCATATATTTT.

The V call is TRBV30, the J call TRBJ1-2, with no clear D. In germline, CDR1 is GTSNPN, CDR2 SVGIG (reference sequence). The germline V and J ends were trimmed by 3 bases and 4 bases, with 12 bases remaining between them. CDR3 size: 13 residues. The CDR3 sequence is CAWSHQVSYGYTF. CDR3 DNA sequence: TGTGCCTGGAGCCACCAGGTTTCCTATGGCTACACCTTC.

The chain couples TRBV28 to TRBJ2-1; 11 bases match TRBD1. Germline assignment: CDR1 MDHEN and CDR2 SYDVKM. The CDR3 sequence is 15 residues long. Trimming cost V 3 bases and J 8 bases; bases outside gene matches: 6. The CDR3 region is CASSFVGDRGYEQFF. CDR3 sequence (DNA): TGTGCCAGCAGTTTCGTGGGGGACAGGGGGTATGAGCAGTTCTTC.

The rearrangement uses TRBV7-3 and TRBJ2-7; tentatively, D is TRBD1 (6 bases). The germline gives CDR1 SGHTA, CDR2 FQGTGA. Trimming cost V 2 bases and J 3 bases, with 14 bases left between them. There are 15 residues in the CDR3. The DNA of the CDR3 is TGTGCCAGCAGCTTAGGCTTTGGGACAAACTACGAGCAGTACTTC. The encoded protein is CASSLGFGTNYEQYF.

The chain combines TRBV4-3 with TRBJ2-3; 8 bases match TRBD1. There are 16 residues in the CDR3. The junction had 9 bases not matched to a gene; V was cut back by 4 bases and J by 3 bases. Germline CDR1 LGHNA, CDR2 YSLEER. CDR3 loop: CASSPRQGQATDTQYF. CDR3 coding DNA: TGCGCCAGCAGCCCTAGACAGGGGCAGGCAACAGATACGCAGTATTTT.

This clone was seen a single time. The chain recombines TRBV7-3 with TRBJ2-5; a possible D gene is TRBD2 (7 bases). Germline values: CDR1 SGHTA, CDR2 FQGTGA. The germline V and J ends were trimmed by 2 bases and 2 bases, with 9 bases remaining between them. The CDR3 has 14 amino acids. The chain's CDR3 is CASSLGRGQETQYF. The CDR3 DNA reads TGTGCCAGCAGCTTAGGGAGGGGGCAAGAGACCCAGTACTTC.

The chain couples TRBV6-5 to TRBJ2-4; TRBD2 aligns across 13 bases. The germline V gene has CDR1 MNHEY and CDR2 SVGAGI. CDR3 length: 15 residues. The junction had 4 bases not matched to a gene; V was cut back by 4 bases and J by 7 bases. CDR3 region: CASSSTSGGYNIQYF. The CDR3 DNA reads TGTGCCAGCAGTTCGACTAGCGGGGGGTACAACATTCAGTACTTC.

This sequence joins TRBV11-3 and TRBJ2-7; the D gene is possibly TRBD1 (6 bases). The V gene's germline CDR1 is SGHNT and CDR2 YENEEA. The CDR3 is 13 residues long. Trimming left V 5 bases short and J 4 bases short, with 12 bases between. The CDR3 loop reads CASSNSDRYEQYF. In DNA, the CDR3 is TGTGCCAGCAGCAACTCGGACAGATACGAGCAGTACTTC.

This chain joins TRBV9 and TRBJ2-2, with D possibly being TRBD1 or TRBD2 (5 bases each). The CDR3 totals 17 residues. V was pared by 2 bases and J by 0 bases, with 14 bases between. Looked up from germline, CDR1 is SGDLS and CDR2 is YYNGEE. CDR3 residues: CASSVGPHPANTGELFF. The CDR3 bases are TGTGCCAGCAGCGTGGGACCACATCCCGCGAACACCGGGGAGCTGTTTTTT.

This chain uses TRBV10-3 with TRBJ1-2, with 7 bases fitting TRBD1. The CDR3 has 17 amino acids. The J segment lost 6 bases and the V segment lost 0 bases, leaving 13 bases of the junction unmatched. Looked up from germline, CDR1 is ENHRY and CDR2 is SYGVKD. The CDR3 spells CAISESVIQQQGNGYTF. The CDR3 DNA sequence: TGTGCCATCAGTGAGTCGGTAATACAACAACAGGGGAATGGCTACACCTTC.

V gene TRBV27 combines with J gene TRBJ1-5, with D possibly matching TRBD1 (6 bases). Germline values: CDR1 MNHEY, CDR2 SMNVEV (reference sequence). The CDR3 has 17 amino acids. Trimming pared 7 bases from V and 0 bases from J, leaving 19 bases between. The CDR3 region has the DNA TGTGCCAGCAAACCCAGGGGCCTCGATTATAGCAATCAGCCCCAGCATTTT. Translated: CASKPRGLDYSNQPQHF.

CDR3 residues: CASSPPGAPQETQYF. Written as DNA, the CDR3 is TGTGCCAGCTCACCACCAGGGGCCCCTCAAGAGACCCAGTACTTC. This sequence joins TRBV18 and TRBJ2-5; possible D gene TRBD1, 5 bases. V was trimmed by 0 bases and J by 2 bases, leaving 10 bases between them. From germline, CDR1 is KGHSH and CDR2 LQKENI. The CDR3 totals 15 residues.

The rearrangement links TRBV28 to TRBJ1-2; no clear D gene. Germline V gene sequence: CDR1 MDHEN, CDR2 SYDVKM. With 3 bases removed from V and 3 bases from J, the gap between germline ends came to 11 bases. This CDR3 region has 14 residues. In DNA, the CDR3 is TGTGCCAGCAGTTTGTTCCGGGAGCACTATGGCTACACCTTC. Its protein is CASSLFREHYGYTF.

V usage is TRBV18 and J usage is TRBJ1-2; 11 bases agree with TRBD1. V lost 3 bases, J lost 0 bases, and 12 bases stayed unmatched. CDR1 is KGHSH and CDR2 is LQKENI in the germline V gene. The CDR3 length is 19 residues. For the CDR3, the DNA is TGTGCCAGCTCACCCGCCGGGATTGGGACAGGGGGGTCTAACTATGGCTACACCTTC. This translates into CASSPAGIGTGGSNYGYTF.

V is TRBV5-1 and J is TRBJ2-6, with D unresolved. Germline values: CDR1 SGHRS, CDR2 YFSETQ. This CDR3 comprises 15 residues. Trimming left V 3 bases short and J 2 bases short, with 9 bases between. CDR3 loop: CASSSLVAGANVLTF. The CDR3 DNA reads TGCGCCAGCAGCTCGCTAGTAGCTGGGGCCAACGTCCTGACTTTC.

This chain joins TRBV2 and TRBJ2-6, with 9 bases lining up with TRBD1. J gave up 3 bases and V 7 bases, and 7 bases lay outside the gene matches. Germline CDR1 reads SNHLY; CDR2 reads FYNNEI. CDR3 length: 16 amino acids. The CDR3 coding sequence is TGTGCCAGCACCCTACAGGGGGCCGGTGGGGCCAACGTCCTGACTTTC. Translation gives CASTLQGAGGANVLTF. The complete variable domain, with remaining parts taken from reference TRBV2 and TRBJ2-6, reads EPEVTQTPSHQVTQMGQEVILRCVPISNHLYFYWYRQILGQKVEFLVSFYNNEISEKSEIFDDQFSVERPDGSNFTLKIRSTKLEDSAMYFCASTLQGAGGANVLTFGAGSRLTVL.

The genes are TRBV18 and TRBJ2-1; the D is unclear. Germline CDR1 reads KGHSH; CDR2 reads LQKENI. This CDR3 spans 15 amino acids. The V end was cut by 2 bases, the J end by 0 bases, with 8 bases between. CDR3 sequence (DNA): TGTGCCAGCTCACCATTAACCGGCTCCTACAATGAGCAGTTCTTC. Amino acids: CASSPLTGSYNEQFF.

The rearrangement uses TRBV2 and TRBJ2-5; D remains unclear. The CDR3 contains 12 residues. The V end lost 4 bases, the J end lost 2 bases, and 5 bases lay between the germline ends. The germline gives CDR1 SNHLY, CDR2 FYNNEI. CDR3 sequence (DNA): TGTGCCAGCAGTGTCCAGCAAGAGACCCAGTACTTC. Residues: CASSVQQETQYF. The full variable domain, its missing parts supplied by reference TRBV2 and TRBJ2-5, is EPEVTQTPSHQVTQMGQEVILRCVPISNHLYFYWYRQILGQKVEFLVSFYNNEISEKSEIFDDQFSVERPDGSNFTLKIRSTKLEDSAMYFCASSVQQETQYFGPGTRLLVL.